This T cell receptor (beta chain) was obtained from a study of post-analysis software for immune sequencing data. Study in general: Recorded disease courses covered relapsing-remitting, secondary progressive and progressive-relapsing multiple sclerosis. Some patients had no subtype annotation. The study's findings and limits: Patients used roughly five TRBV segments, including TRBV5-6, TRBV5-1 and TRBV20-1, more often than controls.

Included in the TCR beta cDNA libraries were unique molecular identifiers. It was from roughly 1 to 10 million T cells that about 500,000 cDNA molecules came. TCRdb recomputed calls from the PCR reads with MiXCR, one row per CDR3 protein. The top ten clones hold roughly 5.2% of a sample with about 770,000 distinct CDR3 sequences, about 45% of them seen once. V dropped 9 bases and J dropped 2 bases, with 15 bases sitting between them. This CDR3 region has 13 residues. Germline V gene sequence: CDR1 SGHRS, CDR2 YFSETQ. As for this clonotype: Its antigen is currently unknown.

This clonotype was sampled from a girl aged 5 to 17 with multiple sclerosis. The V gene is TRBV5-1, the J gene TRBJ2-7; no definite D call. Specimen: blood. In nucleotides, the CDR3 is TGCGCCATTCCAGCTAGGGTAGCCTACGAGCAGTACTTC. Translation gives CAIPARVAYEQYF.